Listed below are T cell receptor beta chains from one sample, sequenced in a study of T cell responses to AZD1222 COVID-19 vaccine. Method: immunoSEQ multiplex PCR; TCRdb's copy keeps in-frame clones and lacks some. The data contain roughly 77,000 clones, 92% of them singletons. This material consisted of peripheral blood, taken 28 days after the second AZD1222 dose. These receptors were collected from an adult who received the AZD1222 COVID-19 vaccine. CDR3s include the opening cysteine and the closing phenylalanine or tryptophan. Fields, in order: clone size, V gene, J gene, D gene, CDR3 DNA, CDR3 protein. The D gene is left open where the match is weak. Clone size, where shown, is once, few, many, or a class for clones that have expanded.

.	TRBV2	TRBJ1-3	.	TGTGCCAGCAGTCTGTCCGCGGGGGTTGGAAACACCATATATTTT	CASSLSAGVGNTIYF
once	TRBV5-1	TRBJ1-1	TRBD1	TGCGCCAGCAGCTTGGACTTTGGGACAGATTACACTGAAGCTTTCTTT	CASSLDFGTDYTEAFF
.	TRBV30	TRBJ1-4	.	TGTGCCTGGAGTGTACTGGGCAGATTTAATGAAAAACTGTTTTTT	CAWSVLGRFNEKLFF
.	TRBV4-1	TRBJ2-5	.	TGCGCCAGCAGCCAAAATGGGGTGGGACGGGAAGAGACCCAGTACTTC	CASSQNGVGREETQYF
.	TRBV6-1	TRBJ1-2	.	TGTGCCAGCAGTGAAGGATTTGGGTTTTGGGGGACATTGGCAAACTATGGCTACACCTTC	CASSEGFGFWGTLANYGYTF
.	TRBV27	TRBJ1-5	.	TGTGCCAGCAGTCCCTCGACGGGTTATAGCAATCAGCCCCAGCATTTT	CASSPSTGYSNQPQHF
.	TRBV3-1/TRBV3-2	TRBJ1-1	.	TGTGCCAGCAGTGGACTCAACACTGAAGCTTTCTTT	CASSGLNTEAFF
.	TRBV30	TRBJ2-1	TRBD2	TGTGCCTGGAGTGTACGACAACTAGCGGCGATCAATGAGCAGTTCTTC	CAWSVRQLAAINEQFF
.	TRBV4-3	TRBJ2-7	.	TGCGCCAGCAGCCAAGATCTACCGGGGACGGGCCCCTACGAGCAGTACTTC	CASSQDLPGTGPYEQYF
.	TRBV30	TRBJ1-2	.	TGTGCCTGGAGTGTAACTAACTATGGCTACACCTTC	CAWSVTNYGYTF
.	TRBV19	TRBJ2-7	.	TGTGCCAGTAGTACGTCTTGGGGGTACTACGAGCAGTACTTC	CASSTSWGYYEQYF
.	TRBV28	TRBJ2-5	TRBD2	TGTGCCAGCAGTTCTCCGACTAGCGGGTACCAAGAGACCCAGTACTTC	CASSSPTSGYQETQYF
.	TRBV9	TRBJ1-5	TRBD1	TGTGCCAGCAGCCTGACAGGGGGGAGCAATCAGCCCCAGCATTTT	CASSLTGGSNQPQHF
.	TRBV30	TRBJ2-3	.	TGTGCCTGGAGCCTCAGCACAGATACGCAGTATTTT	CAWSLSTDTQYF
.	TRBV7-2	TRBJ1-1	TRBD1	TGTGCCAGCAGCTCCGGACAGGGTATCACTGAAGCTTTCTTT	CASSSGQGITEAFF
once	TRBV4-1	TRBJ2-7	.	TGCGCCAGCAGCCCCAGTTCCCGAATCTACGAGCAGTACTTC	CASSPSSRIYEQYF
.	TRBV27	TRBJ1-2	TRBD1	TGTGCCAGCAGTTCCCTGACAGGGCTCGCTAACTATGGCTACACCTTC	CASSSLTGLANYGYTF
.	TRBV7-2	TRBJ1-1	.	TGTGCCAGCAGCTTAGGACCTTGGACAGAGTTAAACACTGAAGCTTTCTTT	CASSLGPWTELNTEAFF
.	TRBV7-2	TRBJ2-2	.	TGTGCCAGCAGCTTCCCCGGCACACAAGGGACCGGGGAGCTGTTTTTT	CASSFPGTQGTGELFF
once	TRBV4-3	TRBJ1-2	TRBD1	TGCGCCAGCAGTCTGGACAGGGCGAACGGCTACACCTTC	CASSLDRANGYTF
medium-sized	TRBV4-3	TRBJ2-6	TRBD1	TGCGCCAGCAGCCAAGGGGACAGTGCCTCTGGGGCCAACGTCCTGACTTTC	CASSQGDSASGANVLTF
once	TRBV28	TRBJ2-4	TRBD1	TGTGCCAGCAGTATATACCGCAGGGGGTTAGCCAAAAACATTCAGTACTTC	CASSIYRRGLAKNIQYF
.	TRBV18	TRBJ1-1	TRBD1	TGTGCCAGCTCACCTGGAGACAGGGTAATATTTAACACTGAAGCTTTCTTT	CASSPGDRVIFNTEAFF
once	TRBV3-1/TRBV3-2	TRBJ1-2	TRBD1	TGTGCCAGCAGCTCCCGACAGGGTAGCGGCTACACCTTC	CASSSRQGSGYTF
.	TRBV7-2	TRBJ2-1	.	TGTGCCAGCAGCACCCGGGACTTTACTGAGCAGTTCTTC	CASSTRDFTEQFF
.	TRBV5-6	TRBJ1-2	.	TGTGCCAGCAGGGTCTGGGGTGGATATGGCTACACCTTC	CASRVWGGYGYTF
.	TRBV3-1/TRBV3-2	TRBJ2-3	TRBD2	TGTGCCAGCAGCCCCGGGTCTAGCGGTACAGATACGCAGTATTTT	CASSPGSSGTDTQYF
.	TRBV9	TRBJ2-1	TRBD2	TGTGCCAGCAGCCAAACGCCCGGGACTAGCGGAGGGAGCTCCTACAATGAGCAGTTCTTC	CASSQTPGTSGGSSYNEQFF
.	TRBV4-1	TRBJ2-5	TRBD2	TGCGCCAGCAGCCAACGGGGGACTAGCGTCCAAGAGACCCAGTACTTC	CASSQRGTSVQETQYF
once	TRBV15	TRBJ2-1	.	TGTGCCACCAGCACAAGCCCGGGAGCCTTCTTGAATGAGCAGTTCTTC	CATSTSPGAFLNEQFF
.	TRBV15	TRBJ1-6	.	TGTGCCACCAGCAGAGCCAGGGGTCAGTCACCCCTCCACTTT	CATSRARGQSPLHF
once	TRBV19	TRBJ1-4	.	TGTGCCAGTAGTGCCCATCCGGGACTGTCTAATGAAAAACTGTTTTTT	CASSAHPGLSNEKLFF
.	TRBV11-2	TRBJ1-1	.	TGTGCCAGCAGCTCTCCAAGCTCTGAAGCTTTCTTT	CASSSPSSEAFF
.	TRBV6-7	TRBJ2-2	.	TGTGCCAGCAGTTATGACAGGTCGAACACCGGGGAGCTGTTTTTT	CASSYDRSNTGELFF
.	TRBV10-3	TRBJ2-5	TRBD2	TGTGCCGTCCGAGCGGGACGGGAGACCCAGTACTTC	CAVRAGRETQYF
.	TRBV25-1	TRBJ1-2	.	TGTGCCAGCAGTGAATTTGGGGTGGGTCCTAACTATGGCTACACCTTC	CASSEFGVGPNYGYTF
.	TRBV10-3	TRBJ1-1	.	TGTGCCATCACCCCGCAGGGAGTTAATACTGAAGCTTTCTTT	CAITPQGVNTEAFF
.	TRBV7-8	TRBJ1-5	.	TGTGCCAGCAGCTTAGACGAGGTTCAGCCCCAGCATTTT	CASSLDEVQPQHF
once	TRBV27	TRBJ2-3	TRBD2	TGTGCCAGCAGTTTATTCCCCCCTAGCGGGGTTTACACAGATACGCAGTATTTT	CASSLFPPSGVYTDTQYF
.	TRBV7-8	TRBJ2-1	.	TGTGCCAGCAGCTTAAATGAGCTGCAGAATGAGCAGTTCTTC	CASSLNELQNEQFF
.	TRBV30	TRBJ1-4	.	TGTGCCTGGAACCAAGGGGGACGGGTGGATGAAAAACTGTTTTTT	CAWNQGGRVDEKLFF
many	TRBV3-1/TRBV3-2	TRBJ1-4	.	TGTGCCAGCAGGCGCGCCGAAAAACTGTTTTTT	CASRRAEKLFF
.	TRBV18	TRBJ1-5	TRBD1	TGTGCCAGCTCACCGGTACAGGGGGGAGGCAATCAGCCCCAGCATTTT	CASSPVQGGGNQPQHF
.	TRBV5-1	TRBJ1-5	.	TGCGCCAGCAGCTTGGTACCAGGGAACAATCAGCCCCAGCATTTT	CASSLVPGNNQPQHF
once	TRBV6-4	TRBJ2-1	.	TGTGCCAGCAGTGACCAAGGACTAAGCTCCTACAATGAGCAGTTCTTC	CASSDQGLSSYNEQFF
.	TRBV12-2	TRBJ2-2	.	TGTGCAAGTCGCTTTCGGGGGGACACCGGGGAGCTGTTTTTT	CASRFRGDTGELFF
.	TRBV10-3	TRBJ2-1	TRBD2	TGTGCCATCAGTGATAGGCTAGCGGGGTACAATGAGCAGTTCTTC	CAISDRLAGYNEQFF
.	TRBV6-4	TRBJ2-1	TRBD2	TGTGCCAGCAGTGACTCGTCTAGCGGGAGGGACGCTGAGCAGTTCTTC	CASSDSSSGRDAEQFF
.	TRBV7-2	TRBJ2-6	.	TGTGCCAGCAGCCGGGGACAACTCTCTGGGGCCAACGTCCTGACTTTC	CASSRGQLSGANVLTF
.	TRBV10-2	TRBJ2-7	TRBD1	TGCGCCAGCAGCCCGGGACAGACTTCCTACGAGCAGTACTTC	CASSPGQTSYEQYF